What follows is one TCR beta chain and its context. It has no known antigen specificity. No base qualities exist here, and no much larger clone lies one base off it. To prepare the library, the immunoSEQ multiplex PCR assay was applied. The multiplex PCR relied on a mix of 60 forward primers for TCR Vbeta segments and 13 reverse primers for TCR Jbeta segments. The CDR3 region of rearranged TCR beta genes was amplified from genomic DNA with a multiplex PCR assay. On the Illumina HiSeq System, the amplified TCR beta libraries were sequenced as 87-base-pair reads. The authors processed their data as follows. A later analysis tallied around 82 million unique TCR beta chains across the roughly 610 repertoires, and around 9.9 million of those chains were shared by two or more donors. Raw reads were error-corrected and collapsed into unique sequences with a nearest-neighbor algorithm that merged closely related sequences to remove PCR and sequencing errors. Alignment of CDR3 sequences to IMGT reference sequences was used to assign V, D and J gene segments. For a sequence to be retained, at least a six-nucleotide match to both a V gene segment and a J gene segment was required. Rearrangements were called productive when the CDR3 lacked stop codons and stayed in frame with V and J; all others were non-productive. CDR3 was defined according to IMGT convention as the region running from the second conserved V-encoded cysteine to the conserved J-encoded phenylalanine. Sequences without an unambiguous match to a single V gene segment were excluded from the earlier analysis of a few hundred of the donors. An earlier analysis of 587 of the donors called V segments functional above 56.7% productive rearrangements and segregating when the between-donor standard deviation exceeded 5%. A statistical classification framework was developed to diagnose cytomegalovirus status using the catalog of TCR beta chain sequences. In a later analysis, V and J genes were assigned by comparing TCR nucleotide sequences against IMGT/GENE-DB human TR gene sequences. The TCRdist pipeline was used in a later analysis to assign CDR3 sequences and most-parsimonious VDJ recombination scenarios. In a later analysis, every TCR beta chain was defined by the combination of its CDR3 amino acid sequence and its V-gene family, and reads without a unique V-gene family were dropped. A later analysis removed 592 highly shared, low-generation-probability nucleotide sequences to deal with suspected cross-contamination and a sequencing artifact. In a later analysis, a clonal expansion index for each public chain was calculated from normalized within-repertoire ranks of inferred template counts. Generation probabilities in a later analysis came from a VDJ recombination model fitted to out-of-frame rearrangements, and those results were checked against IGoR. A later analysis scored TCR-TCR, TCR-HLA and TCR-CMV co-occurrence with hypergeometric tests, applying a repertoire-size bias correction to TCR pairs. In a later analysis, false discovery rates were estimated by permuting HLA or CMV assignments 20 times. In a later analysis, co-occurring TCRs were grouped using DBSCAN, with TCRdist sequence similarity added in when clustering inside HLA-allele-positive subsets. Co-occurrence clustering excluded repertoires with fewer than 30,000 or more than 120,000 public chains, plus five with anomalous nucleotide sharing. Entries here come from immuneACCESS through TCRdb and include only in-frame sequences with V and J called. Some clones fail to appear in such tables; in the studies checked, an unresolved V gene covers under half of the shortfall, and the cause of the remainder is unknown. The V and J calls and clone size were taken over from that table, and D and trimming were inferred from the DNA. This sample lists fewer than 250,000 clones; around 79% were detected once. The ten largest clones represent nearly 0.4% of the sample.

Reading the germline V gene gives CDR1 KGHSH and CDR2 LQKENI. The CDR3 holds 14 amino acids from the cysteine to the phenylalanine. Kept here is only the CDR3 DNA, which spans 42 bases and is read in frame from base 1. Trimming leaves V shorter by 6 bases and J shorter by 5 bases, with the junction holding 4 bases beyond the gene matches. The cohort was made up of around 720 healthy bone marrow donors. At the time of sampling, every cohort member was nominally healthy, though immune exposures that went unrecorded were likely present. The donor was CMV seropositive and was included in the group of some 290 seropositive cohort members. A peripheral blood sample was collected from each donor, and TCR beta sequencing was performed on peripheral blood mononuclear cells. The Qiagen DNeasy Blood Extraction Kit was used to extract genomic DNA from the blood cell samples. The sample belongs to a study of cytomegalovirus exposure and HLA in healthy donors (TCRdb year 2017). In the study overall: According to an earlier analysis of 550 to 700 of the donors, some 180 million T cells yielded over 100 million unique TCR beta sequences and around 280 Gb of sequence data. A separate validation cohort of 100 to 150 different subjects was used in addition to the 666-subject first cohort. On average, around 200,000 unique TCR beta nucleotide sequences were sequenced per donor among about 400 genotyped donors of the cohort, with roughly 19% of those sequences being non-productive. Typing coverage varied by locus: roughly 620-640 donors for A, B, C, DRB1 and DQB1; more than 500 for DQA1; about 570 for DPA1; fewer than 480 for DPB1. An earlier analysis of about 620 of the donors applied high-throughput TCR beta sequencing to assess whether each TCR beta V gene segment acted as functional or pseudogenic. To predict cytomegalovirus infection status, the study combined high-throughput TCR immunosequencing, statistical association of individual TCRs with disease status, and machine learning. All discovery cohort repertoires had been generated on a single sequencing platform. Donor age, sex, ethnicity and CMV serostatus were collected together with the repertoire data. The study was designed to test whether signatures of past pathogen exposure could be identified by cataloging public T cell receptors. In a later analysis, previously published TCR beta repertoires from hundreds of donors were re-analyzed and high-resolution HLA genotyping was added so that TCR occurrence patterns could be studied. Roughly 5 DR-DQ haplotypes were treated as single units for association and clustering because of strong linkage in the cohort. The study profiled the T cell repertoires of about 720 subjects by immunosequencing and related them to cytomegalovirus serostatus. Of the 350 to 450 genotyped donors, approximately 80% were placed in the genetic ancestry cluster associated with self-reported Caucasian donors. A later genetic analysis took genome-wide SNP genotypes for about three fifths of the 666 donors and used that subset as a discovery cohort. Rather than drawing on any new phenotypic data, the later analysis identified candidate immune exposures from TCR beta sequences and the way those sequences occurred across donors. Roughly 310 gigabases of sequencing data and approximately 85 million unique TCR sequences were included in an early release covering over 600 HLA-typed donors. HLA typing included class I and class II loci at four-digit resolution.

Overall study outcomes, separate from this receptor: Three of the identified cytomegalovirus-associated TCR beta chains were confirmed in vitro to be specific for cytomegalovirus antigens. Linkage disequilibrium might explain the correlated functional status among segregating V segments, but an unknown experimental factor could not be ruled out. This cohort had only TCR beta chains sequenced, and the lack of alpha or paired-chain data limited which features could be detected. An earlier analysis of some 590 of the donors showed that most TCR beta V segments appeared in productive rearrangements either about 87% or about 30% of the time, which broadly matched IMGT annotations. In a later analysis, HLA-associated TCR beta chains showed more clonal expansion and lower generation probabilities than non-associated chains that were equally common. The authors suggested that the approach could potentially be generalized to other disease states and immunological phenotypes. Several of the top co-occurrence clusters appeared to be linked to parvovirus B19, influenza, CMV and Epstein-Barr virus, according to a later analysis. Immune exposure information for the cohort was limited to CMV serostatus. Over 15 rarely observed V segments, including chromosome 9 orphons, were excluded from the earlier analysis of approximately 500 of the donors because counts were too low. HLA typing was unavailable for some donors at each locus, so association tests used only the typed subset. When HLA alleles, especially DR and DQ, strongly co-occurred, attributing TCR associations to individual alleles was difficult. Most TCR sequences were seen in very few donors, while some public TCRs were found in many individuals. In a later analysis, the rate of TCR association differed among HLA loci, with DRB1 alleles having the most associated TCRs and HLA-C alleles having the fewest. Specific HLA alleles were associated with 15,000 to 20,000 TCR beta sequences at a false discovery rate of 0.05 in a later analysis. A later genetic analysis reported fewer N-insertions in productive TCRs among donors in an Asian-associated ancestry cluster than the roughly 690-donor mean. According to a later analysis, most CMV-associated TCR beta chains appeared to be HLA-restricted, and the HLA associations seemed to be driven largely by CMV exposure. Some IMGT-functional V segments, including TRBV6-2 and TRBV6-3, could not be told apart with the 87-base-pair reads, so those segments were excluded. Sequencing depth was assumed to be roughly uniform across donors in the presence/absence analyses, though that assumption may not hold. In the study, roughly 160 TCR beta chains were listed as associated with cytomegalovirus. A group of highly shared sequence variants was considered likely to be a technical artifact of the sequencing pipeline. In a later genetic analysis, a missense DCLRE1C variant was associated with V-gene and J-gene trimming of TCR beta chains, and the association was replicated in an independent cohort. The classifier was reported to diagnose cytomegalovirus status with high specificity and sensitivity in both the original cohort and the validation cohort. A further reported finding was that TCR beta sequences accurately predicted the HLA-A and HLA-B alleles for most subjects in the first cohort.

The sequence was collected from a male donor in good health and CMV-seropositive. The chain was built from TRBV18 and TRBJ2-7; the junction holds 13 bases that match TRBD2. Sequencing used PBMCs. The CDR3 is CASSRTSGRHEQYF. At the DNA level, the sequence is TGTGCCAGCTCTCGGACTAGCGGGAGACACGAGCAGTACTTC.